This TCR beta chain was profiled in a study of blood T cell repertoires in COVID-19 (dated by TCRdb to the early 2020s). Some background on the complete study: Samples covering the acute and convalescent phases of COVID-19 were provided by collaborators in the United States, Italy and Spain. The material from the prospective study consisted of cDNA or gDNA derived from T cells, B-cell-depleted T cells, or PBMCs. Deeply sampled blood TCRbeta repertoires from subjects exposed to, actively infected with, or recovered from COVID-19 were included in the dataset. The repertoires were released in a freely available public database meant as a resource for research on the immune response to SARS-CoV-2. Samples were obtained from the ongoing ImmuneRACE study (first 160 participants) and from over 1,000 subjects provided by 6 global collaborators. The sample metadata nearly always contained a de-identified subject ID, COVID-19 status, age in years and sex. Where available, HLA class I and class II types were taken from metadata supplied by the sample provider and were not determined by assay-based typing. Overall study outcomes, separate from this receptor: The quantity of clinical and demographic metadata differed by source and by participant and was supplied without curation.

The collaborating institutions used their own protocols to collect whole blood in K2EDTA tubes. For TCRbeta analysis, collaborators shipped samples in one of three forms: frozen whole blood, isolated PBMCs, or DNA extracted from either of those sample types. TCRbeta CDR3 regions were amplified from genomic DNA using the immunoSEQ Assay, a bias-controlled multiplex PCR. Concerning the study's data processing: The number of nucleated cells in each sample was estimated by amplification of reference gene primers within the assay. Sequence reads were collapsed and filtered to measure the absolute abundance of every unique TCRbeta CDR3 rearrangement. For each sample, productive Simpson clonality was calculated as the square root of Simpson's diversity index across productive rearrangements. TCRdb took this table from immuneACCESS and kept in-frame rearrangements with V and J called. Such tables lack part of the clones; where checked against another copy, unresolved V genes explain under half of the gap, and the rest is unexplained. V, J and clone size are taken as reported in that table, and D and trimming were inferred from the DNA itself. The sample table records about 84,000 clones; around 80% of these occur just once. Clones ranked in the top ten supply about 14% of the sample.

Remarks on this clone: Its antigen has not been determined. No qualities accompany the bases; no much larger clone lies one base away.

Sequencing was performed on peripheral blood. This TCR was recovered from a woman of 80 years or more with acute or convalescent COVID-19.

The DNA reads TGTGCCAGCACAGGGCAGGGGGGCCCTTATAGCAATCAGCCCCAGCATTTT. The resulting protein is CASTGQGGPYSNQPQHF. The sequence joins TRBV2 to TRBJ1-5; the junction holds 7 bases that match TRBD1. From the germline V gene, CDR1 is SNHLY and CDR2 is FYNNEI. The germline V and J ends show losses of 7 bases and 0 bases respectively, and no gene match explains 12 bases of the junction. From its cysteine to its phenylalanine, the CDR3 spans 17 amino acids. The only DNA kept is the CDR3, 51 bases in frame from the first base. Extended through the reference TRBV2 and TRBJ1-5 proteins, this CDR3 yields the full variable domain: EPEVTQTPSHQVTQMGQEVILRCVPISNHLYFYWYRQILGQKVEFLVSFYNNEISEKSEIFDDQFSVERPDGSNFTLKIRSTKLEDSAMYFCASTGQGGPYSNQPQHFGDGTRLSIL.